This entry describes one T cell receptor beta chain. This sample was included in a study of blood T cell repertoires in COVID-19. In the study overall: Sites in the United States, Italy and Spain provided acute and convalescent COVID-19 samples. T cells, B-cell-depleted T cells, or PBMCs supplied cDNA or gDNA.

CDR3 length: 15 residues. Germline-derived CDR1 and CDR2 are KGHDR and SFDVKD. After removal of 4 bases from V and 5 bases from J, the junction contained 5 bases not matched to a gene. Methods used by the authors: Nucleated cell number was recorded as an estimate derived from reference gene primer amplification. Sequenced by immunoSEQ multiplex PCR; TCRdb stores in-frame clones only, minus some. V, J and clone size derive from that table, while D and trimming were established from the DNA sequence. The sample has 95,000 to 150,000 clones; over 80% are singletons. The source material was peripheral blood. The source of this sequence is a man aged 55 to 69 with acute or convalescent COVID-19. The genes are TRBV24-1 and TRBJ1-4; 8 bases agree with TRBD1. The CDR3 sequence: CATSDPRQGNEKLFF. In DNA, the CDR3 is TGTGCCACCAGTGACCCCCGACAGGGGAATGAAAAACTGTTTTTT.